The text below deals with one T cell receptor beta chain. Its antigen has not been determined. No base-level quality is on record; no much larger clone is a single base apart. A single peripheral blood draw of about 116 mL on average was collected from each donor into heparinised tubes. Using a panel that included CD45RO, CCR7, CD25, CD127, CD95 and CD27, naive, central memory, regulatory and stem cell-like memory CD4+ T cells were sorted on a BD FACSAria II. Purity was above 98% for every sorted population. PBMCs were isolated right away by Lymphoprep density gradient centrifugation and were stained directly, without culture. Samples were stained and sorted in pairs, with one healthy donor and one patient per experiment, so that batch effects were minimized. The data stem from a study of beta chain features in type 1 diabetes (dated by TCRdb to the late 2010s). In terms of the full investigation: Mean age, gender distribution, total cell number and subset yield were not different between patients and healthy donors. Across all samples, some 99 million sorted cells were examined, and cell number per subset correlated strongly with RNA yield. In the study, TCRB repertoires of sorted circulating CD4+ T cell subsets from recently diagnosed type 1 diabetes patients were compared with those of matched healthy donors. Whereas all 30 or so donors provided naive and central memory subsets, regulatory and stem cell-like memory subsets were isolated from just 8 patients and roughly 8 healthy donors. The investigation overall reported the following: The naive, central memory and regulatory TCRB repertoires appeared to resemble one another more closely among patients than among healthy donors. Only small numbers of individuals were included in the HLA sub-analyses, which left unresolved whether HLA type had any influence on TCRB rearrangement. Shorter templates might be favored by PCR, yet because patient and control samples were amplified and corrected together, any such skew would affect both groups equally. A moderate but significant shortening of TCRB CDR3 length was observed in type 1 diabetes patients in all four CD4+ subsets. Because cDNA rather than genomic DNA was sequenced, highly expressing activated cells could have been over-represented, although no difference in activation and CD3 levels was found between groups. Fewer insertions and more nucleotide deletions at VDJ recombination sites were observed in patients with type 1 diabetes, implying thymic rearrangement abnormalities.

The entire amount of isolated RNA was reverse transcribed using the High Capacity cDNA Reverse Transcription Kit, so the sequenced TCRB transcripts were expressed ones. Naive, central memory and regulatory T cell samples underwent deep immunoSEQ sequencing, averaging approximately 3.3 million total reads per sample. Sorted cells were lysed in RLT buffer and RNA was extracted with DNase-treated RNeasy Micro or Mini kits, depending on cell number. Each cell subset was processed separately to prevent cross-contamination, with patient and healthy donor samples processed together. The immunoSEQ multiplex PCR was used to amplify TCRB sequences from cDNA, generating 87-bp fragments that spanned the CDR3 region. Amplicons were sequenced on the Illumina HiSeq platform. Concerning the study's data processing: PCR bias was computationally corrected using synthetic template baselines, reads within Hamming distance 2 were collapsed, and singletons that could not be merged were discarded. Reads were aligned against IMGT so that V, D and J genes, CDR3 length and insertions or deletions at six rearrangement sites could be assigned. Within each subset, clonotype counts were normalized to the number of sorted cells before true diversity and Gini coefficients were calculated with the tcR R package. Repertoire sharing was quantified using the overlap coefficient calculated on TCRB nucleotide sequences. Out-of-frame TCRB sequences from naive cells were analyzed as a proxy for the pre-selection repertoire. Drawn from immuneACCESS, this table holds only the in-frame rearrangements with V and J called that TCRdb kept. Clones are partly lost; checked studies trace under half to an unresolved V gene and leave the rest unexplained. D and trimming come from the DNA, and the V and J calls and clone size come from that table. In this sample the table shows hundreds of thousands of clones, 15% to 17% of which occur a single time. The top ten constitute 0.07% to 0.095% of the sample.

Relative to germline, V is missing 2 bases and J is missing 2 bases, with 7 bases of the junction outside any gene match. CDR1 SGHTA and CDR2 FQGTGA were looked up in the germline V gene. The CDR3 numbers 16 residues from cysteine through phenylalanine. The CDR3 DNA has 48 bases and is translated from base 1. This TCR was sampled from a man between 18 and 29 years old in good health. This receptor chain uses TRBV7-3 and TRBJ2-7; TRBD1 lines up with 9 middle nucleotides. The sample comprised naive CD4+ T cells from blood. The label giving this sample's cell subset or site can be read as: true naive CD4+ T cells. The CDR3 protein is CASSLLGQGPTYEQYF. The DNA reads as follows: TGTGCCAGCAGCTTACTCGGACAGGGGCCCACCTACGAGCAGTACTTC.